The sample holds a few counts of the clone carrying this T cell receptor beta chain. This sample stems from a study of blood T cell repertoires in COVID-19. Sequencing used immunoSEQ multiplex PCR; TCRdb keeps in-frame clones, though not all of them. The table has roughly 29,000 clones, 70% to 90% seen once; the top ten hold 9.3%. Germline V gives CDR1 SEHNR, CDR2 FQNEAQ (reference sequence). With 5 bases clipped from V and 2 bases from J, the junction kept 11 bases outside the gene matches. The CDR3 contains 18 residues. Sequenced material: peripheral blood. The sequence came from a human donor in a cohort sampled during active COVID-19. The V gene is TRBV7-9, the J gene TRBJ1-4, with 10 nucleotides matching TRBD1. This CDR3 reads CASSPGTGVLGTNEKLFF. CDR3 nucleotides: TGTGCCAGCAGCCCCGGGACAGGGGTCCTCGGGACTAATGAAAAACTGTTTTTT.